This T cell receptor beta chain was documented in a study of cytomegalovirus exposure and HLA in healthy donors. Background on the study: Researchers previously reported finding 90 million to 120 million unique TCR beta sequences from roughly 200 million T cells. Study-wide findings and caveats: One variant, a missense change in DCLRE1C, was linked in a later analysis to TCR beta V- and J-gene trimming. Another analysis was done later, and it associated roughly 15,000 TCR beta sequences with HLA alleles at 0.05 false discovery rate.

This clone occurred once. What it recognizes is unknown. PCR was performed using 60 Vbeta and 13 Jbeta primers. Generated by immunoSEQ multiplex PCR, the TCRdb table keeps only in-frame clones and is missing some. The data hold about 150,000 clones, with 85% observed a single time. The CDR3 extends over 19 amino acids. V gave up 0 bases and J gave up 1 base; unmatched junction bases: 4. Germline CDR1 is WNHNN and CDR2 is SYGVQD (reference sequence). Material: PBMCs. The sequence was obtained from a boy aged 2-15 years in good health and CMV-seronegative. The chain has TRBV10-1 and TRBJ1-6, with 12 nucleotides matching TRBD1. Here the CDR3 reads CASSESRDRGLSYNSPLHF. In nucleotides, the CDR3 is TGCGCCAGCAGTGAGTCCCGGGACAGGGGGCTATCCTATAATTCACCCCTCCACTTT.